These 24 T cell receptor beta chains originate from one sample sequenced in a study of T cells after yellow fever vaccination. TCRdb analysed the 5' RACE reads with MiXCR anew, one entry per CDR3 protein. The sample comprises 200,000 or so distinct CDR3 sequences, roughly 6.3% of which are singletons, and roughly 1% rests with the top ten. Sequenced material: CD4+ T cells sorted from PBMCs, taken on the day of the yellow fever booster vaccination. Source of these receptors: a man younger than 40 who received the YFV17D yellow fever vaccine.

The chain joins TRBV20-1 to TRBJ2-5; the D is unclear. Germline lookup yields CDR1 DFQATT and CDR2 SNEGSKA (reference sequence). V lost 0 bases and J 2 bases, leaving 13 bases between the germline ends. The CDR3 spans 15 residues. CDR3 sequence: CSARDIRITQETQYF. The CDR3 region has the DNA TGCAGTGCTAGAGATATCAGGATCACTCAAGAGACCCAGTACTTC.

V usage is TRBV19 and J usage is TRBJ2-7; 8 bases are a match to TRBD1. The germline V gene encodes CDR1 LNHDA and CDR2 SQIVND (reference sequence). The CDR3 has 16 residues. Trimming removed 2 bases from V and 6 bases from J; junction bases left unmatched: 12. Written as DNA, the CDR3 is TGTGCCAGTAGTATAAGCAGTGGACAGGGAGTCGTCGAGCAGTACTTC. Translation: CASSISSGQGVVEQYF.

The chain has TRBV10-3 and TRBJ2-3, with no clear D. From germline, CDR1 is ENHRY and CDR2 SYGVKD. The CDR3 is made up of 11 amino acids. The V gene lost 3 bases and the J gene lost 5 bases, with 3 bases spanning the gap. In DNA form, the CDR3 reads TGTGCCATCAGTGATCTAGATACGCAGTATTTT. This codes for CAISDLDTQYF.

This clonotype has more than one count but fewer than ten. The chain uses TRBV30 and TRBJ2-7; no definite D call. From germline, CDR1 is GTSNPN and CDR2 SVGIG (reference sequence). V lost 7 bases and J lost 0, with 13 bases in between. The CDR3 is 13 amino acids. CDR3 amino acids: CASTSAGSYEQYF. The CDR3 bases are TGTGCCTCCACTTCGGCAGGCTCCTACGAGCAGTACTTC.

Only a few counts were recorded for this clonotype. The J gene is TRBJ2-7, the V gene TRBV6-2 or TRBV6-3, with 9 bases matching TRBD1. Germline V CDR1 and CDR2: MNHEY, SVGEGT. V dropped 5 bases and J dropped 5; count of bases not matched to a gene: 13. The CDR3 is 16 residues long. DNA for the CDR3: TGTGCCAGCAGTCAAAATCCCGGGACAGGGTTCCACGAGCAGTACTTC. Translated, it gives CASSQNPGTGFHEQYF.

This clonotype was seen repeatedly, ten times or more. This chain connects TRBV5-4 to TRBJ2-1, with D possibly TRBD1 on 6 matching bases. Germline values: CDR1 SGHNT, CDR2 YYREEE (reference sequence). The germline V and J ends were trimmed by 4 bases and 7 bases, with 18 bases remaining between them. This CDR3 is built from 15 residues. CDR3 region: CASSPGAGTTNEQFF. CDR3 nucleotide sequence: TGTGCCAGCAGCCCAGGGGCTGGCACTACAAATGAGCAGTTCTTC.

In the case of this clonotype: A much larger clone is a single base away; this may be a read error. This sequence joins TRBV5-6 and TRBJ2-7; 7 bases are a match to TRBD1. This CDR3 is 14 amino acids long. CDR1 SGHDT and CDR2 YYEEEE come from the germline V gene. DNA for the CDR3: TGTGCCTCCCGGCCAGGGGGAAGCTCCTGCGAGCAGTACTTC. This sequence encodes CASRPGGSSCEQYF.

The sample holds many counts of this clonotype. For the CDR3, the DNA is TGCGCCAGCAGCAAACCCGACAATGAGCAGTTCTTC. Its translation is CASSKPDNEQFF. The chain employs TRBV5-1 and TRBJ2-1, with D unclear. The V gene's germline CDR1 is SGHRS and CDR2 YFSETQ. V was cut by 4 bases and J by 5 bases, with 7 bases left in between. The length of the CDR3 is 12 residues.

The chain carries TRBV7-2 and TRBJ2-5; TRBD2 matches 10 bases. CDR1 and CDR2 from the germline V gene are SGHTA and FQGNSA. The CDR3 is made up of 15 amino acids. The junction had 6 bases not matched to a gene; V was cut back by 4 bases and J by 4 bases. The CDR3 nucleotides are TGTGCCAGCAGCTATCGACTAGCGGGTGGAGAGACCCAGTACTTC. Translated: CASSYRLAGGETQYF.

This chain joins TRBV5-1 and TRBJ2-3; TRBD1 agrees at 7 bases. CDR1 and CDR2 from the germline V gene are SGHRS and YFSETQ. Unmatched junction bases numbered 11, after V lost 4 bases and J lost 3 bases. The CDR3 has 16 residues. The CDR3 sequence: CASSKGQTLRTDTQYF. CDR3 coding DNA: TGCGCCAGCAGCAAGGGACAGACCCTGAGGACAGATACGCAGTATTTT.

In this sample, this clonotype turned up many times. This chain uses TRBV25-1 with TRBJ2-1; 11 bases map to TRBD2. The germline gives CDR1 MGHDK, CDR2 SYGVNS. J was trimmed by 0 bases and V by 3 bases; bases with no gene match: 10. The CDR3 runs 19 residues. The CDR3 region has the DNA TGTGCCAGCAGTGATGACAGGGGACTAGCGGTGAGCTCCTACAATGAGCAGTTCTTC. Translated: CASSDDRGLAVSSYNEQFF. Combining the CDR3 with reference TRBV25-1 and TRBJ2-1 gives the whole variable domain EADIYQTPRYLVIGTGKKITLECSQTMGHDKMYWYQQDPGMELHLIHYSYGVNSTEKGDLSSESTVSRIRTEHFPLTLESARPSHTSQYLCASSDDRGLAVSSYNEQFFGPGTRLTVL.

This clonotype was seen repeatedly, ten times or more. This chain connects TRBV6-1 to TRBJ2-1; 10 nucleotides align to TRBD2. Germline CDR1 and CDR2: MNHNS and SASEGT. This CDR3 is 16 amino acids long. Losses at the gene ends were 5 bases for V and 8 bases for J; bases not matched to a gene: 12. This chain's CDR3 is CASSQRPSGSRDEQFF. CDR3 DNA sequence: TGTGCCAGCAGTCAAAGACCTAGCGGGAGTAGGGATGAGCAGTTCTTC.

This clonotype has a handful of counts. The rearrangement links TRBV7-2 to TRBJ1-5, with a possible D match to TRBD1 (5 bases). V was shortened by 1 base and J by 4 bases, with 14 bases between the two germline ends. The V gene's germline CDR1 is SGHTA and CDR2 FQGNSA. The CDR3 is made up of 16 amino acids. The CDR3 nucleotides read TGTGCCAGCAGCTTAGACCCGGGACGGTTAAATCAGCCCCAGCATTTT. Translation: CASSLDPGRLNQPQHF.

This chain joins TRBV20-1 and TRBJ2-7; maybe TRBD2 (6 bases). Germline CDR1 DFQATT, CDR2 SNEGSKA (reference sequence). The CDR3 is made up of 12 amino acids. V lost 6 bases, J lost 6 bases, and 15 bases lay in between. The CDR3 spells CSARRAGAEQYF. Written as DNA, the CDR3 is TGCAGTGCCCGGAGGGCCGGGGCCGAGCAGTACTTC.

This clonotype was detected many times. This rearrangement joins TRBV30 to TRBJ2-2; 7 nucleotides match TRBD2. CDR3 length: 14 amino acids. CDR1 and CDR2 (germline): GTSNPN, SVGIG (reference sequence). The DNA for the CDR3 is TGTGCATACTTAGCGGGTATCCTCACCGGGGAGCTGTTTTTT. Translation gives CAYLAGILTGELFF.

This clonotype was seen at least ten times. The gene calls are TRBV18 and TRBJ2-2, with D maybe TRBD1 (6 bases). The V and J ends lost 3 bases and 5 bases respectively, with 16 bases between them. CDR3 length equals 16 residues. Germline CDR1 and CDR2: KGHSH and LQKENI. This CDR3 reads CASSPVQPGVTGELFF. For the CDR3, the DNA is TGTGCCAGCTCACCCGTCCAGCCAGGGGTAACCGGGGAGCTGTTTTTT.

This clonotype came up a few times. CDR3 DNA: TGCAGTGCTCAGTCCGGGACTAAATACATTCAGTACTTC. Amino acid sequence: CSAQSGTKYIQYF. V is TRBV20-1 and J is TRBJ2-4, with 7 positions matching TRBD2. This CDR3 spans 13 amino acids. The germline gives CDR1 DFQATT, CDR2 SNEGSKA (reference sequence). V shed 5 bases and J 8 bases; nucleotides not matched to a gene: 9.

This clonotype was seen a few times. The chain links TRBV5-5 to TRBJ2-6, with TRBD1 identical over 9 bases. This CDR3 region has 16 residues. Germline V gene sequence: CDR1 SGHKS, CDR2 YYEKEE (reference sequence). J gave up 6 bases and V 4 bases, and 8 bases lay outside the gene matches. CDR3 protein: CASSRTGGGVANVLTF. The CDR3 region has the DNA TGTGCCAGCAGCCGCACAGGGGGCGGTGTGGCCAACGTCCTGACTTTC. The entire variable domain, with the rest obtained from reference TRBV5-5 and TRBJ2-6, is as follows: DAGVTQSPTHLIKTRGQQVTLRCSPISGHKSVSWYQQVLGQGPQFIFQYYEKEERGRGNFPDRFSARQFPNYSSELNVNALLLGDSALYLCASSRTGGGVANVLTFGAGSRLTVL.

This clonotype was found a few times. The chain carries TRBV6-1 and TRBJ2-3, with D possibly matching TRBD2 (6 bases). CDR1 is MNHNS, CDR2 SASEGT, per germline. The V gene lost 6 bases and the J gene lost 6 bases, with 13 bases spanning the gap. The CDR3 sequence is 13 residues long. CDR3 in DNA: TGTGCCAGCAGAGTGACTAGTGCCGATACGCAGTATTTT. The encoded protein is CASRVTSADTQYF.

The V and J genes are TRBV7-2 and TRBJ1-5; D is perhaps TRBD1 (5 bases). Germline CDR1 and CDR2: SGHTA and FQGNSA. Trimming took 5 bases from V and 8 from J, leaving 19 bases between them. This CDR3 is 15 amino acids long. The CDR3 region has the DNA TGTACCAGCAGCCCCCGGACGGGGGTGGGGGAGCCCCAGCATTTT. This gives the protein CTSSPRTGVGEPQHF. Looking up the rest from reference TRBV7-2 and TRBJ1-5 gives the full variable domain: GAGVSQSPSNKVTEKGKDVELRCDPISGHTALYWYRQSLGQGLEFLIYFQGNSAPDKSGLPSDRFSAERTGGSVSTLTIQRTQQEDSAVYLCTSSPRTGVGEPQHFGDGTRLSIL.

This clonotype was seen many times. The rearrangement joins TRBV7-8 to TRBJ2-1; 7 bases are a match to TRBD2. The CDR3 sequence is 16 residues long. The trim removed 5 bases at V and 6 bases at J, leaving 13 bases unmatched. Per the germline V gene, CDR1 is SGHVS and CDR2 is FQNEAQ. Here the CDR3 DNA reads TGTGCCAGCAGCCCGAACCGGGACTACCACGGCAATGAGCAGTTCTTC. Amino acid sequence: CASSPNRDYHGNEQFF.

J is TRBJ2-3 and V is TRBV5-1, with D perhaps TRBD1 (6 bases). With 3 bases removed from V and 5 bases from J, the gap between germline ends came to 13 bases. The germline CDR1 and CDR2 sequences are SGHRS and YFSETQ. The CDR3 totals 14 residues. The CDR3: CASSWDNEGDTQYF. CDR3 DNA sequence: TGCGCCAGCAGCTGGGACAACGAGGGAGATACGCAGTATTTT.

This clonotype was recorded at least ten times. CDR3 protein: CASSPQKGLIYGYTF. The CDR3 DNA follows: TGTGCCAGCAGCCCCCAAAAGGGACTGATCTATGGCTACACCTTC. The rearrangement joins TRBV7-2 to TRBJ1-2; D might be TRBD1 (5 bases). Germline values: CDR1 SGHTA, CDR2 FQGNSA. V was pared by 5 bases and J by 4 bases, with 17 bases between. The CDR3 is 15 residues long.

In this sample, this clonotype turned up many times. The chain carries TRBV27 and TRBJ2-2; the D is unclear. The CDR3 covers 14 residues. The V and J ends lost 0 bases and 6 bases respectively, with 8 bases between them. CDR1 MNHEY and CDR2 SMNVEV come from the germline V gene (reference sequence). For the CDR3, the DNA is TGTGCCAGCAGTTTATCTCGGGTGGCCGGGGAGCTGTTTTTT. Protein sequence: CASSLSRVAGELFF.